The rows below give T cell receptor beta chains drawn from one sample of a study of blood T cell repertoires in COVID-19. TCRdb's table, derived via immunoSEQ multiplex PCR, lists solely in-frame clones and lacks some. The sample records fewer than 250,000 clones, about 90% being singletons. The sequenced sample was peripheral blood. These receptors came from a woman in her seventies with acute or convalescent COVID-19. Both conserved end residues are part of each CDR3. The D gene is left open where the match is weak. Rows may omit the clone size; those that give it use once, few, many or a size class.

V gene: TRBV7-2
D gene: TRBD2
clone size: .
J gene: TRBJ2-7
CDR3 DNA: TGTGCCAGCAACCGCGGGGGGAGCTACGAGCAGTACTTC
CDR3 protein: CASNRGGSYEQYF

V gene: TRBV19
D gene: .
clone size: .
J gene: TRBJ1-2
CDR3 DNA: TGTGCCACGCGGGGCACTCCTGGGGGTGGCTACACCTTC
CDR3 protein: CATRGTPGGGYTF

V gene: TRBV29-1
D gene: .
clone size: .
J gene: TRBJ2-2
CDR3 DNA: TGCAGCGTTGTGGCCTTCGACACCGGGGAGCTGTTTTTT
CDR3 protein: CSVVAFDTGELFF

V gene: TRBV2
D gene: .
clone size: once
J gene: TRBJ2-7
CDR3 DNA: TGTGCCAGCAAGCGAAACCCGGCTGACTACGAGCAGTACTTC
CDR3 protein: CASKRNPADYEQYF

V gene: TRBV4-1
D gene: TRBD2
clone size: many
J gene: TRBJ2-1
CDR3 DNA: TGCGCCAGCAGCTACAGTCTAGCGGGGAGATACAATGAGCAGTTCTTC
CDR3 protein: CASSYSLAGRYNEQFF

V gene: TRBV6-1
D gene: .
clone size: .
J gene: TRBJ1-5
CDR3 DNA: TGTGCCAGCAGTGACCAGGCCAATCAGCCCCAGCATTTT
CDR3 protein: CASSDQANQPQHF

V gene: TRBV6-5
D gene: TRBD2
clone size: .
J gene: TRBJ2-5
CDR3 DNA: TGTGCCAGCAGTTCAAGGACTAGTACAGGGACCCAGTACTTC
CDR3 protein: CASSSRTSTGTQYF

V gene: TRBV6-5
D gene: TRBD1
clone size: .
J gene: TRBJ1-3
CDR3 DNA: TGTGCCAGCAGTACCGGGACAGGCTCTGGAAACACCATATATTTT
CDR3 protein: CASSTGTGSGNTIYF

V gene: TRBV3-1/TRBV3-2
D gene: TRBD1
clone size: once
J gene: TRBJ1-3
CDR3 DNA: TGTGCCAGCAGCCAAGGTGGCAGGGGGTCGGGCTCTGGAAACACCATATATTTT
CDR3 protein: CASSQGGRGSGSGNTIYF

V gene: TRBV29-1
D gene: TRBD1
clone size: once
J gene: TRBJ2-7
CDR3 DNA: TGCAGCGTTGAAAGAGGACAGGGAAAACCTTACGAGCAGTACTTC
CDR3 protein: CSVERGQGKPYEQYF

V gene: TRBV19
D gene: .
clone size: once
J gene: TRBJ1-4
CDR3 DNA: TGTGCCAGTACCACAGGGCGCGGTTGGGAAAAACTGTTTTTT
CDR3 protein: CASTTGRGWEKLFF

V gene: TRBV18
D gene: TRBD1
clone size: .
J gene: TRBJ1-2
CDR3 DNA: TGTGCCAGCTCACCACCGGGACAGTACTATGGCTACACCTTC
CDR3 protein: CASSPPGQYYGYTF

V gene: TRBV6-5
D gene: TRBD1
clone size: .
J gene: TRBJ1-6
CDR3 DNA: TGTGCCAGCACCAGGGACAGAGGTAATTCACCCCTCCACTTT
CDR3 protein: CASTRDRGNSPLHF

V gene: TRBV19
D gene: .
clone size: .
J gene: TRBJ2-6
CDR3 DNA: TGTGCCAGTATAGAGAGGAGCTCTGGGGCCAACGTCCTGACTTTC
CDR3 protein: CASIERSSGANVLTF